These 26 T cell receptor beta chains originate from one sample sequenced in a study of blood T cell repertoires in COVID-19. Clones were read by immunoSEQ multiplex PCR, and TCRdb kept only the in-frame ones, dropping some. The profile shows about 240,000 clones, around 85% of them singletons. The sequencing sample was made of peripheral blood. Receptor source: an older woman with active or convalescent COVID-19.

This clone has more than one count but fewer than ten. The rearrangement joins TRBV13 to TRBJ2-1; D is possibly TRBD2 (6 bases). The V gene's germline CDR1 is PRHDT and CDR2 FYEKMQ (reference sequence). This CDR3 region has 16 residues. The V gene lost 6 bases and the J gene lost 0 bases, with 15 bases spanning the gap. Here the CDR3 DNA reads TGTGCCAGCAGGCGGCTAGCGACCAGCTCCTACAATGAGCAGTTCTTC. Its protein is CASRRLATSSYNEQFF.

This chain joins TRBV11-2 and TRBJ2-7, with TRBD1 matching 12 bases. Germline values: CDR1 SGHAT, CDR2 FQNNGV. The CDR3 length is 15 residues. The V segment lost 5 bases and the J segment 3 bases; nucleotides outside the gene matches: 5. CDR3 DNA: TGTGCCAGCAGCCGGGACAGGGGGCAAGGCTACGAGCAGTACGTC. Translating it yields CASSRDRGQGYEQYV.

DNA for the CDR3: TGTGCCAGCAGACCCACCGGGACTGTTAGCACAGATACGCAGTATTTT. Its protein is CASRPTGTVSTDTQYF. The V gene is TRBV7-2, the J gene TRBJ2-3; D is perhaps TRBD2 (6 bases). The germline V gene encodes CDR1 SGHTA and CDR2 FQGNSA. This CDR3 comprises 16 residues. V lost 6 bases to trimming and J lost 0 bases, with 16 bases between them.

The genes are TRBV15 and TRBJ1-5, with D tentatively TRBD1 (6 bases). Germline V gene lookup returns CDR1 LNHNV and CDR2 YYDKDF (reference sequence). There are 17 residues in the CDR3. The ends were cut back, 3 bases at V and 0 bases at J, with 15 bases in the middle. The CDR3 reads CATSRDRGGYSNQPQHF. CDR3 sequence (DNA): TGTGCCACCAGCAGGGATAGGGGGGGGTATAGCAATCAGCCCCAGCATTTT.

This clone showed up just a few times. This chain joins TRBV10-3 and TRBJ2-2, with D perhaps matching TRBD1 (6 bases). Germline CDR1 reads ENHRY; CDR2 reads SYGVKD. This CDR3 region has 14 residues. The germline V and J ends were trimmed by 2 bases and 3 bases, with 7 bases remaining between them. The CDR3 here is CAISEGGYTGELFF. The DNA for the CDR3 is TGTGCCATCAGTGAGGGGGGCTACACCGGGGAGCTGTTTTTT.

In this sample, this clone turned up once. The V gene is TRBV6-1, the J gene TRBJ2-5, with 7 bases fitting TRBD1. In germline, CDR1 is MNHNS, CDR2 SASEGT. This CDR3 contains 16 residues. The ends lost 1 base at V and 5 bases at J; junction bases unmatched: 10. DNA for the CDR3: TGTGCCAGCAGTGAAGGGGTGACAGGGCACGCGGAGACCCAGTACTTC. This translates into CASSEGVTGHAETQYF.

This clone was seen a handful of times. V is TRBV11-1 and J is TRBJ1-1, with 8 nucleotides matching TRBD1. V shed 5 bases and J 1 base; nucleotides not matched to a gene: 6. In germline, CDR1 is SGHAT, CDR2 FQDESV (reference sequence). This CDR3 spans 15 amino acids. The CDR3 DNA reads as TGTGCCAGCAGCAACCGCAGGGGGCGGAACACTGAAGCTTTCTTT. It encodes CASSNRRGRNTEAFF.

The chain couples TRBV15 to TRBJ1-3; D unresolved. The germline V and J ends were trimmed by 1 base and 1 base, with 5 bases remaining between them. Germline CDR1 and CDR2: LNHNV and YYDKDF (reference sequence). The CDR3 spans 14 residues. The CDR3 region is CATSRVSSGNTIYF. The DNA of the CDR3 is TGTGCCACCAGCAGAGTTAGTTCTGGAAACACCATATATTTT.

The chain uses TRBV6-2 or TRBV6-3 and TRBJ2-5; 11 bases line up with TRBD2. The J segment lost 7 bases and the V segment lost 6 bases, leaving 19 bases of the junction unmatched. CDR1 MNHEY and CDR2 SVGEGT come from the germline V gene. This CDR3 region has 18 residues. The CDR3, as DNA: TGTGCCAGCAGCCTTAGGGGAACTATAGCGGGAGGGGAGGGGACCCAGTACTTC. It codes for CASSLRGTIAGGEGTQYF.

The chain couples TRBV27 to TRBJ2-3; 7 bases are a match to TRBD1. The V segment lost 2 bases and the J segment 7 bases; nucleotides outside the gene matches: 3. Per germline, CDR1 MNHEY and CDR2 SMNVEV (reference sequence). The CDR3 has 13 amino acids. In DNA, the CDR3 is TGTGCCAGCAGTTTAAGGGGGCCGAATACGCAGTATTTT. Its protein is CASSLRGPNTQYF.

The DNA for the CDR3 is TGTGCCAGCTCATCGGCGGACAGGAACACTGAAGCTTTCTTT. It translates to CASSSADRNTEAFF. The chain uses TRBV18 and TRBJ1-1, with D possibly being TRBD1 (6 bases). This CDR3 contains 14 residues. Germline lookup yields CDR1 KGHSH and CDR2 LQKENI. V was cut by 5 bases and J by 1 base, with 11 bases left in between.

The gene calls are TRBV27 and TRBJ1-2; 7 nucleotides line up with TRBD1. This CDR3 has 13 amino acids. V shed 6 bases, J shed 1 base, and the junction held 2 bases outside the gene matches. The germline gives CDR1 MNHEY, CDR2 SMNVEV (reference sequence). The CDR3 DNA reads TGTGCCAGCAGAGACAGGGTTAACTATGGCTACACCTTC. Its protein is CASRDRVNYGYTF.

This clone was seen only a few times. The chain recombines TRBV20-1 with TRBJ1-5, with a possible D match to TRBD1 (5 bases). Per the germline V gene, CDR1 is DFQATT and CDR2 is SNEGSKA (reference sequence). Trimming cost V 3 bases and J 5 bases, with 14 bases left between them. The CDR3 is 14 residues long. CDR3 residues: CSASGNRLYQPQHF. The CDR3 DNA sequence: TGCAGTGCTAGTGGGAACAGGCTTTATCAGCCCCAGCATTTT.

The V gene is TRBV6-5, the J gene TRBJ1-4; the match to TRBD1 covers 10 bases. V gave up 6 bases and J gave up 6 bases; unmatched junction bases: 4. Germline values: CDR1 MNHEY, CDR2 SVGAGI. This CDR3 is 14 amino acids long. CDR3 bases: TGTGCCAGCAGCAGACAGGGGGCTCATGAAAAACTGTTTTTT. Its protein product is CASSRQGAHEKLFF.

V usage is TRBV19 and J usage is TRBJ2-1; 14 bases agree with TRBD2. This CDR3 contains 15 residues. Germline CDR1 and CDR2: LNHDA and SQIVND (reference sequence). The trim removed 4 bases at V and 5 bases at J, leaving 1 base unmatched. CDR3 loop: CASSRLAGGDNEQFF. The CDR3 DNA reads TGTGCCAGTAGTAGACTAGCGGGGGGGGACAATGAGCAGTTCTTC.

V usage is TRBV2 and J usage is TRBJ1-5; possibly TRBD1 for D (5 bases). The CDR3 is 13 residues long. The germline CDR1 and CDR2 sequences are SNHLY and FYNNEI. Trimming cost V 5 bases and J 2 bases, with 7 bases left between them. CDR3 bases: TGTGCCAGCAGTTCGGGGGGCAATCAGCCCCAGCATTTT. Amino acids: CASSSGGNQPQHF.

The rearrangement joins TRBV21-1 to TRBJ2-3; TRBD1, the D gene given by the table, was not confirmed from the DNA. TRBV21-1 has pseudogene status. The CDR3 covers 17 residues. DNA of the CDR3: TGTGCCAGCAGCAAAGGGTCAGGGGCCGGATCGACAGATACGCAGTATTTT. Residues: CASSKGSGAGSTDTQYF.

The chain employs TRBV19 and TRBJ2-7; weak D call: TRBD2 (5 bases). The CDR3 length is 16 residues. Germline assignment: CDR1 LNHDA and CDR2 SQIVND (reference sequence). Trimming took 2 bases from V and 3 from J, leaving 17 bases between them. The CDR3 DNA reads TGTGCCAGTAGTATACAGATCAAGCCGGGGAGCTACGAGCAGTACTTC. Its protein product is CASSIQIKPGSYEQYF.

This clone showed up just once. This chain joins TRBV5-5 and TRBJ1-1; no clear D. From germline, CDR1 is SGHKS and CDR2 YYEKEE (reference sequence). V gave up 0 bases and J gave up 5 bases, with 14 bases separating them. This CDR3 spans 15 amino acids. As DNA, the CDR3 is TGTGCCAGCAGCTTGGTCCCCGAGGGAGGTACTGAAGCTTTCTTT. Translated: CASSLVPEGGTEAFF.

The chain joins TRBV5-1 to TRBJ1-1; 10 nucleotides align to TRBD1. Per the germline V gene, CDR1 is SGHRS and CDR2 is YFSETQ. The CDR3 runs 14 residues. V dropped 6 bases and J dropped 11; count of bases not matched to a gene: 13. The chain's CDR3 is CASKPGQGLSDAFF. CDR3 bases: TGCGCCAGCAAACCGGGACAGGGGCTCAGTGATGCTTTCTTT.

This chain links TRBV27 with TRBJ2-2; 8 bases line up with TRBD2. The germline CDR1 and CDR2 sequences are MNHEY and SMNVEV (reference sequence). The trim removed 6 bases at V and 0 bases at J, leaving 3 bases unmatched. The CDR3 is 15 amino acids. CDR3 DNA: TGTGCCAGCAGCAAACTAGCGGCGAACACCGGGGAGCTGTTTTTT. Protein product: CASSKLAANTGELFF.

The genes are TRBV4-2 and TRBJ2-1; D perhaps matches TRBD2 (7 bases). The CDR3 is 15 residues long. Per germline, CDR1 LGHNA and CDR2 YNFKEQ. The V end was cut by 6 bases, the J end by 8 bases, with 20 bases between. In nucleotides, the CDR3 is TGTGCCAGCAGTACGGGGGGCAGGTTTTTGCATGAGCAGTTCTTC. Translated, it gives CASSTGGRFLHEQFF.

The DNA for the CDR3 is TGCGCCAGCAGCCCGGGACTAGCGGGAGAATACGAGCAGTACTTC. Its protein is CASSPGLAGEYEQYF. The V call is TRBV5-1, the J call TRBJ2-7; 14 bases match TRBD2. The length of the CDR3 is 15 residues. V lost 4 bases to trimming and J lost 4 bases; unmatched junction nucleotides: 4. Germline CDR1 is SGHRS and CDR2 is YFSETQ.

The rearrangement links TRBV5-8 to TRBJ2-3; 7 bases fit TRBD1. V lost 4 bases and J lost 2; bases outside the gene matches: 4. Per the germline V gene, CDR1 is SGHTS and CDR2 is YDEGEE. The CDR3 covers 14 residues. The CDR3 region is CASSLGTATDTQYF. The DNA of the CDR3 is TGTGCCAGCAGCCTAGGGACAGCCACAGATACGCAGTATTTT.

CDR3 residues: CASSLNWGGETQYF. The CDR3 DNA reads as TGTGCCAGCAGCCTGAACTGGGGAGGGGAGACCCAGTACTTC. This rearrangement joins TRBV6-5 to TRBJ2-5; TRBD2 agrees at 7 bases. The trim removed 6 bases at V and 5 bases at J, leaving 9 bases unmatched. The CDR3 totals 14 residues. From germline, CDR1 is MNHEY and CDR2 SVGAGI.

The genes are TRBV3-1 (or the pseudogene TRBV3-2) and TRBJ2-7, with D maybe TRBD2 (5 bases). The CDR3 length is 16 residues. The V and J ends lost 3 bases and 2 bases respectively, with 17 bases between them. From germline, CDR1 is LGHDT and CDR2 YNNKEL (reference sequence). CDR3 amino acids: CASSHQVGGPAYEQYF. The CDR3 bases are TGTGCCAGCAGCCACCAGGTGGGCGGGCCGGCCTACGAGCAGTACTTC.